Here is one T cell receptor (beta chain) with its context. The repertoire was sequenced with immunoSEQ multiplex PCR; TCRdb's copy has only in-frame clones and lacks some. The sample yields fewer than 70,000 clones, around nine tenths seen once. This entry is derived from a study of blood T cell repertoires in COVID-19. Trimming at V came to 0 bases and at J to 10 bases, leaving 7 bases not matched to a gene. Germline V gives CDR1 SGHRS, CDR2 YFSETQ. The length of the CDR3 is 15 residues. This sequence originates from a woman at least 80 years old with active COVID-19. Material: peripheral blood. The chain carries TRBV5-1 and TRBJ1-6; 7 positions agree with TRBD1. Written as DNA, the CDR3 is TGCGCCAGCAGCTTGGACGAACAGGGGTTCTCACCCCTCCACTTT. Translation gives CASSLDEQGFSPLHF.